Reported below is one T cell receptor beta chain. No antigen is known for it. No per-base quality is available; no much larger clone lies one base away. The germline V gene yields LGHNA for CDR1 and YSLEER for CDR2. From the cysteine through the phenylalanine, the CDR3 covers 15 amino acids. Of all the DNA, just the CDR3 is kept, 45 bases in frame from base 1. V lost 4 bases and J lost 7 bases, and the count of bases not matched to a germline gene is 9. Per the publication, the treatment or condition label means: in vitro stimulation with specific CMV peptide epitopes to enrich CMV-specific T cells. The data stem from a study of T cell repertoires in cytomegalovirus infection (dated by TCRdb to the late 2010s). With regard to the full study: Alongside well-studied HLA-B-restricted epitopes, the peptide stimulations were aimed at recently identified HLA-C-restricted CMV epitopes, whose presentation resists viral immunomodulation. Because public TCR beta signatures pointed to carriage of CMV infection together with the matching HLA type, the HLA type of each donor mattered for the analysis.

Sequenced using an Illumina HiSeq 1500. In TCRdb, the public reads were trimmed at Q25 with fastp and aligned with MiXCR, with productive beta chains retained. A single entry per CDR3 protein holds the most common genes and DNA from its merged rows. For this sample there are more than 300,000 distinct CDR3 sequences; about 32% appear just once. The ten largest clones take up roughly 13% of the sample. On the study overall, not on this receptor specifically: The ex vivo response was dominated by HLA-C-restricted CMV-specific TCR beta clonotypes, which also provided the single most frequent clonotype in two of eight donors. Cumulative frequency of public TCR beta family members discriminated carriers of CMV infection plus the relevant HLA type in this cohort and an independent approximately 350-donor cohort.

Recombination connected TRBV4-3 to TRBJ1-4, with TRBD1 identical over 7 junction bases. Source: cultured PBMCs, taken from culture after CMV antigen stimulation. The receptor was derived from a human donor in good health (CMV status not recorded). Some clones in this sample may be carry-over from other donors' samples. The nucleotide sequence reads TGCGCCAGCAGCCGATTGACGGGACAGCCTGAAAAACTGTTTTTT. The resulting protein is CASSRLTGQPEKLFF.